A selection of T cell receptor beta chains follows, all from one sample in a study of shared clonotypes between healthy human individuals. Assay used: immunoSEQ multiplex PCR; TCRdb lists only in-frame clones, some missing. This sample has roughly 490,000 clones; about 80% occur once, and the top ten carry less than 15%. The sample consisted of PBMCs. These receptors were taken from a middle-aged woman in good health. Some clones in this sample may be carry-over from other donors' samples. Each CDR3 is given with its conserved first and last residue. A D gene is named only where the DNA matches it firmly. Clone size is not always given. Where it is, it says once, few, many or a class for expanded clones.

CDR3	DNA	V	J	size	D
CASSWPRSRAYNEQFF	TGTGCCAGCAGCTGGCCCCGTAGTAGAGCCTACAATGAGCAGTTCTTC	TRBV7-9	TRBJ2-1	NA	NA
CASKPQVRVRGGQPQHF	TGTGCCAGCAAGCCTCAGGTACGGGTTCGGGGCGGTCAGCCCCAGCATTTT	TRBV28	TRBJ1-5	NA	NA
CASSFSQGGYEQYF	TGTGCCAGCAGTTTTAGCCAGGGGGGCTACGAGCAGTACTTC	TRBV27	TRBJ2-7	NA	NA
CAWSVTGRNIQYF	TGTGCCTGGAGTGTGACAGGACGAAACATTCAGTACTTC	TRBV30	TRBJ2-4	NA	NA
CASSSLLTSGYNEQFF	TGTGCCAGCAGCTCCCTCCTGACTAGCGGATACAATGAGCAGTTCTTC	TRBV13	TRBJ2-1	NA	TRBD2
CASSAGAGEQYF	TGTGCCAGCAGTGCAGGGGCGGGGGAGCAGTACTTC	TRBV2	TRBJ2-7	NA	NA
CASSPTRGGELRGYTF	TGTGCCAGCTCACCGACAAGAGGGGGCGAGCTCCGTGGCTACACCTTC	TRBV18	TRBJ1-2	NA	TRBD1
CASSLNSPSGSGDTQYF	TGTGCCAGCAGCTTAAATTCTCCTAGCGGGAGTGGAGATACGCAGTATTTT	TRBV7-3	TRBJ2-3	NA	TRBD2
CASSELRGAQETQYF	TGTGCCAGCAGTGAGTTAAGGGGTGCTCAAGAGACCCAGTACTTC	TRBV6-1	TRBJ2-5	NA	NA
CAWRQIAGDADTQYF	TGTGCCTGGAGACAGATAGCGGGAGACGCAGATACGCAGTATTTT	TRBV30	TRBJ2-3	NA	TRBD2
CASSSPGVDNQPQHF	TGTGCCAGTAGTTCGCCCGGGGTAGACAATCAGCCCCAGCATTTT	TRBV19	TRBJ1-5	NA	NA
CASSGTRHNSPLHF	TGTGCCAGCAGCGGGACAAGACATAATTCACCCCTCCACTTT	TRBV6-5	TRBJ1-6	NA	NA
CASSELAGGDTGELFF	TGTGCCAGCAGTGAATTAGCGGGAGGGGACACCGGGGAGCTGTTTTTT	TRBV6-1	TRBJ2-2	many	TRBD2
CASSFAPSYEQYF	TGTGCCAGCAGTTTTGCCCCGTCCTACGAGCAGTACTTC	TRBV28	TRBJ2-7	NA	NA
CAWSDTSTVMDF	TGTGCCTGGAGCGACACGTCGACGGTAATGGACTTC	TRBV30	TRBJ2-5	NA	NA
CASSSEGLAKYNEQFF	TGTGCCAGCAGCTCGGAGGGACTAGCCAAGTACAATGAGCAGTTCTTC	TRBV7-3	TRBJ2-1	NA	TRBD2
CASSPINGMASETQYF	TGTGCCAGCTCACCAATCAACGGGATGGCTTCGGAGACCCAGTACTTC	TRBV18	TRBJ2-5	NA	NA
CASSQRGGYTAEKLFF	TGTGCCAGCAGCCAAAGAGGGGGATATACAGCCGAAAAACTGTTTTTT	TRBV4-2	TRBJ1-4	NA	NA
CASRLTGPNTEAFF	TGTGCCAGCAGATTGACAGGGCCGAACACTGAAGCTTTCTTT	TRBV28	TRBJ1-1	NA	TRBD1
CASSPGPLGEKLFF	TGTGCCAGCAGTCCGGGCCCCCTGGGGGAAAAACTGTTTTTT	TRBV7-2	TRBJ1-4	NA	NA
CAWSRRMNTEAFF	TGTGCCTGGTCAAGGCGGATGAACACTGAAGCTTTCTTT	TRBV30	TRBJ1-1	few	NA
CASSLRRGAETQYF	TGTGCCAGCAGTTTGCGTCGAGGTGCAGAGACCCAGTACTTC	TRBV28	TRBJ2-5	NA	NA
CASSAVGFSYNEQFF	TGTGCCAGCAGCGCTGTCGGATTCTCCTACAATGAGCAGTTCTTC	TRBV9	TRBJ2-1	NA	NA
CASSLSTAPIGYTF	TGTGCCAGCAGTTTATCGACAGCTCCTATAGGCTACACCTTC	TRBV28	TRBJ1-2	NA	NA
CASSYSGTVAGELFF	TGTGCCAGCAGTTACTCCGGGACAGTGGCCGGGGAGCTGTTTTTT	TRBV6-5	TRBJ2-2	many	TRBD1
CASTRPGWGSRNYGYTF	TGTGCCAGTACCCGACCCGGTTGGGGATCCCGGAACTATGGCTACACCTTC	TRBV19	TRBJ1-2	NA	NA
CASKGHYRNTEAFF	TGTGCCAGCAAAGGACACTACAGGAACACTGAAGCTTTCTTT	TRBV28	TRBJ1-1	NA	NA
CASSFGLAGGYNEQFF	TGTGCCAGCAGTTTCGGACTAGCGGGAGGGTACAATGAGCAGTTCTTC	TRBV6-5	TRBJ2-1	NA	TRBD2
CASSLRQTSGKDEQYF	TGTGCCAGCAGCTTAAGGCAGACTAGCGGGAAGGACGAGCAGTACTTC	TRBV7-3	TRBJ2-7	few	TRBD2
CASSLAGEFRETQYF	TGTGCCAGCAGCTTAGCGGGAGAGTTTCGAGAGACCCAGTACTTC	TRBV6-5	TRBJ2-5	NA	TRBD2
CASSLVYSGANVLTF	TGCGCCAGCAGCCTAGTTTACTCTGGGGCCAACGTCCTGACTTTC	TRBV4-1	TRBJ2-6	NA	NA
CASRLVSHEQFF	TGTGCCAGCAGGTTGGTTAGTCATGAGCAGTTCTTC	TRBV6-6	TRBJ2-1	few	NA
CASSSPPANTEAFF	TGTGCCAGCAGTTCCCCGCCAGCGAACACTGAAGCTTTCTTT	TRBV28	TRBJ1-1	NA	NA
CASRPTGQNTGELFF	TGTGCCAGTAGACCAACGGGACAGAACACCGGGGAGCTGTTTTTT	TRBV19	TRBJ2-2	NA	NA
CASSRGLAAHTGELFF	TGTGCCAGCTCACGAGGACTAGCGGCACACACCGGGGAGCTGTTTTTT	TRBV18	TRBJ2-2	NA	TRBD2
CASSERQPQHF	TGTGCCAGCAGTGAGCGGCAGCCCCAGCATTTT	TRBV6-1	TRBJ1-5	NA	NA
CASSTQGAEETQYF	TGTGCCAGCAGTACACAGGGGGCTGAAGAGACCCAGTACTTC	TRBV28	TRBJ2-5	NA	TRBD1
CASSGGGWGNQPQHF	TGTGCCAGCAGTGGAGGGGGCTGGGGCAATCAGCCCCAGCATTTT	TRBV6-1	TRBJ1-5	NA	TRBD1
CAISNSVYEQYF	TGTGCCATCAGCAACAGTGTGTACGAGCAGTACTTC	TRBV10-3	TRBJ2-7	NA	NA
CASSVASGISDTQYF	TGTGCCAGTAGTGTGGCTAGCGGGATTTCAGATACGCAGTATTTT	TRBV19	TRBJ2-3	NA	TRBD2
CASSAWTGVGETQYF	TGTGCCAGCAGCGCTTGGACAGGGGTAGGAGAGACCCAGTACTTC	TRBV7-9	TRBJ2-5	NA	TRBD1
CASSWGQVPNYGYTF	TGTGCCAGCAGCTGGGGGCAGGTTCCTAACTATGGCTACACCTTC	TRBV7-9	TRBJ1-2	few	NA
CASSQLHLRGGEQYF	TGTGCCAGCAGCCAGCTTCACCTAAGGGGGGGCGAGCAGTACTTC	TRBV14	TRBJ2-7	NA	NA
CASSPADRGGTEAFF	TGTGCCAGCAGTCCAGCGGACAGGGGGGGTACTGAAGCTTTCTTT	TRBV28	TRBJ1-1	NA	TRBD1
CASSLSQGRRNTEAFF	TGTGCCAGCAGTTTATCCCAGGGACGGAGGAACACTGAAGCTTTCTTT	TRBV28	TRBJ1-1	NA	NA
CASSLNQGLEQYF	TGTGCCAGCAGCCTGAATCAGGGTTTGGAGCAGTACTTC	TRBV7-3	TRBJ2-7	few	NA
CASSEVTRDGAPQFF	TGCGCCAGCAGTGAGGTGACTAGGGACGGCGCACCTCAGTTCTTC	TRBV10-1	TRBJ2-1	NA	NA
CASSSIWTGGDNEQFF	TGTGCCAGCAGCTCCATCTGGACAGGCGGGGACAATGAGCAGTTCTTC	TRBV7-2	TRBJ2-1	NA	NA
CSAFPYEQYF	TGCAGTGCTTTTCCCTACGAGCAGTACTTC	TRBV20-1	TRBJ2-7	NA	NA
CASSPFLPSYNEQFF	TGTGCCAGCAGCCCATTCTTACCCTCCTACAATGAGCAGTTCTTC	TRBV5-5	TRBJ2-1	many	NA
CAISDYPYEQYF	TGTGCCATCAGCGACTATCCCTACGAGCAGTACTTC	TRBV10-3	TRBJ2-7	NA	NA
CASSATGIVKEQYF	TGTGCCAGCAGTGCGACAGGGATTGTGAAAGAGCAGTACTTC	TRBV28	TRBJ2-7	many	TRBD1
CASLRGGLHYGYTF	TGTGCCAGCCTGAGGGGGGGGCTGCACTATGGCTACACCTTC	TRBV2	TRBJ1-2	NA	NA